This TCR beta chain was identified in a study of T cell repertoires in cytomegalovirus infection. Study information: Use of recently identified HLA-C-restricted and well-studied HLA-B-restricted CMV epitopes was part of the study. Matching HLA type, along with CMV infection, was indicated by public TCR beta signatures.

TCRdb re-called the reads through MiXCR, storing one row per CDR3 protein. The sample yields 650,000 to 850,000 distinct CDR3 sequences, approximately 32% seen once. There are many counts of this clonotype. The antigen remains undetermined. Regarding the study as a whole: Dominating the ex vivo response were HLA-C-restricted CMV-specific TCR beta clonotypes.

Germline lookup yields CDR1 SEHNR and CDR2 FQNEAQ (reference sequence). CDR3 size: 19 residues. V was pared by 5 bases and J by 0 bases, with 11 bases of the junction left unmatched. The TCR originated in a human donor in good health (CMV status not recorded). Some clones in this sample may be carry-over from other donors' samples. This chain uses TRBV7-9 with TRBJ2-1; 12 nucleotides match TRBD1. Sample: cultured CD8+ T cells from PBMCs, taken from culture after CMV antigen stimulation. In DNA form, the CDR3 reads TGTGCCAGCAGCCCTCCGCCCGGGACAGGGGGCTTCTCCTACAATGAGCAGTTCTTC. It yields the protein CASSPPPGTGGFSYNEQFF.